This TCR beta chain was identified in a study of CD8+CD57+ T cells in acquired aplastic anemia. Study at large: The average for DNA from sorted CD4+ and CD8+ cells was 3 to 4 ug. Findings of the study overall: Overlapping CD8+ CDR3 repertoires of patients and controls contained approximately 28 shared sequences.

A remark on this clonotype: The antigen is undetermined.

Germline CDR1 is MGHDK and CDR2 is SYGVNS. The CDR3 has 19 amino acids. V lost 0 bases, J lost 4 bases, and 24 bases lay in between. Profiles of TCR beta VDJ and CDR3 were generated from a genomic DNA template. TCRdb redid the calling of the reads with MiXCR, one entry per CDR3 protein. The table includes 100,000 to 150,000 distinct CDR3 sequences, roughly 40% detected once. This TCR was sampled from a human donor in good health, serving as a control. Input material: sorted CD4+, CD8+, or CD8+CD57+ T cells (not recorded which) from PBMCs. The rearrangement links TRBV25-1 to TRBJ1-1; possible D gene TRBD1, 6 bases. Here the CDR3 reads CASSEYNMEGGGLGTEAFF. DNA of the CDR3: TGTGCCAGCAGTGAATATAATATGGAGGGGGGGGGGTTGGGCACTGAAGCTTTCTTT.